These 31 T cell receptor beta chains share one sample of origin, sequenced in a study of blood T cell repertoires in COVID-19. TCRdb's table, derived via immunoSEQ multiplex PCR, lists solely in-frame clones and lacks some. The profile shows tens of thousands of clones, about 79% of them singletons. What was sequenced was peripheral blood. The receptors originated from a human donor with acute or convalescent COVID-19. The donor label of this sample is uncertain.

This chain uses TRBV9 with TRBJ1-1; D remains unclear. The CDR3 runs to 14 residues. Germline V gene sequence: CDR1 SGDLS, CDR2 YYNGEE. V lost 2 bases to trimming and J lost 6 bases, with 14 bases between them. CDR3 sequence: CASSVVAGGAEAFF. Written as DNA, the CDR3 is TGTGCCAGCAGCGTCGTAGCGGGAGGCGCTGAAGCTTTCTTT. The whole variable domain, remainder taken from reference TRBV9 and TRBJ1-1, is DSGVTQTPKHLITATGQRVTLRCSPRSGDLSVYWYQQSLDQGLQFLIQYYNGEERAKGNILERFSAQQFPDLHSELNLSSLELGDSALYFCASSVVAGGAEAFFGQGTRLTVV.

The chain employs TRBV19 and TRBJ2-3, with 10 bases identical to TRBD2. CDR3 size: 15 residues. The V segment lost 3 bases and the J segment 4 bases; nucleotides outside the gene matches: 4. CDR1 LNHDA and CDR2 SQIVND come from the germline V gene (reference sequence). The CDR3: CASSISSGSADTQYF. CDR3 DNA sequence: TGTGCCAGTAGTATCTCTAGCGGGAGCGCAGATACGCAGTATTTT.

Written as DNA, the CDR3 is TGTGCCACCAGTGATACCGGGACTAGCGGGGGGAATGAGCAGTTCTTC. Translation: CATSDTGTSGGNEQFF. The chain is built from TRBV24-1 and TRBJ2-1, with 15 bases matching TRBD2. This CDR3 is built from 16 residues. The V gene end was trimmed by 3 bases and the J gene end by 7 bases; junction bases not matched to a gene: 3. Germline V gene lookup returns CDR1 KGHDR and CDR2 SFDVKD.

The chain employs TRBV7-8 and TRBJ2-6, with D perhaps TRBD1 (6 bases). CDR1 and CDR2 (germline): SGHVS, FQNEAQ. This CDR3 has 18 residues. The V gene lost 0 bases and the J gene lost 0 bases, with 12 bases spanning the gap. The CDR3 sequence: CASSLAGRGFSGANVLTF. CDR3 nucleotides: TGTGCCAGCAGCTTAGCGGGCAGGGGATTCTCTGGGGCCAACGTCCTGACTTTC.

This chain joins TRBV12-3 or TRBV12-4 and TRBJ2-7; a possible D gene is TRBD1 (6 bases). The V end lost 8 bases, the J end lost 2 bases, and 13 bases lay between the germline ends. The CDR3 length is 13 residues. CDR3 bases: TGTGCCAGCCAGGGGCTTACGGCCTACGAGCAGTACTTC. It encodes CASQGLTAYEQYF.

The chain uses TRBV7-3 and TRBJ2-2, with 7 bases aligning to TRBD1. This CDR3 is 15 amino acids long. The germline V gene encodes CDR1 SGHTA and CDR2 FQGTGA. Trimming took 5 bases from V and 8 from J; bases not matched to a gene: 11. The CDR3 loop reads CASSPWTGRGGELFF. CDR3 coding DNA: TGTGCCAGCAGCCCATGGACAGGTCGAGGGGGGGAGCTGTTTTTT.

The chain links TRBV2 to TRBJ1-1; unclear D gene. The germline V and J ends were trimmed by 5 bases and 0 bases, with 7 bases remaining between them. Germline V gene data show CDR1 as SNHLY and CDR2 as FYNNEI. The length of the CDR3 is 13 residues. The CDR3 loop is CASSKEMNTEAFF. The CDR3 coding sequence is TGTGCCAGCAGTAAGGAGATGAACACTGAAGCTTTCTTT.

The rearrangement links TRBV7-9 to TRBJ1-5; D is perhaps TRBD1 (5 bases). Germline V gives CDR1 SEHNR, CDR2 FQNEAQ (reference sequence). Deletions cut 0 bases from V and 5 bases from J, with 11 bases between. The CDR3 extends over 15 amino acids. CDR3 sequence: CASSLAGQGHQPQHF. CDR3 bases: TGTGCCAGCAGCTTAGCGGGGCAGGGCCATCAGCCCCAGCATTTT.

The V and J genes are TRBV4-1 and TRBJ2-1; 7 positions agree with TRBD2. The CDR3 covers 15 residues. CDR1 is MGHRA and CDR2 is YSYEKL in the germline V gene. Trimming cost V 2 bases and J 4 bases; bases outside gene matches: 5. Here the CDR3 DNA reads TGCGCCAGCAGCCAACTAGCGGATACTTACAATGAGCAGTTCTTC. Translated: CASSQLADTYNEQFF.

This clone was counted a few times. The J gene is TRBJ1-2, the V gene TRBV5-4; possibly TRBD1 for D (6 bases). Trimming stripped 2 bases from V and 8 bases from J, with 19 bases between. Germline V gene lookup returns CDR1 SGHNT and CDR2 YYREEE (reference sequence). The length of the CDR3 is 15 residues. In DNA, the CDR3 is TGTGCCAGCAGCTTACCTTCAGGGGTAACGGGGGGCTACACCTTC. It yields the protein CASSLPSGVTGGYTF.

The rearrangement uses TRBV25-1 and TRBJ2-7; weak D call: TRBD2 (5 bases). Trimming cost V 2 bases and J 2 bases, with 7 bases left between them. CDR1 MGHDK and CDR2 SYGVNS come from the germline V gene. The CDR3 has 13 amino acids. The CDR3 DNA reads TGTGCCAGCAGTGAAGGAGGAACCTACGAGCAGTACTTC. Amino acid sequence: CASSEGGTYEQYF.

V is TRBV7-9 and J is TRBJ2-1; 8 bases align to TRBD2. CDR1 SEHNR and CDR2 FQNEAQ come from the germline V gene (reference sequence). J gave up 14 bases and V 0 bases, and 0 bases lay outside the gene matches. The CDR3 extends over 11 amino acids. CDR3 DNA: TGTGCCAGCAGCTTAGCGCGGGAGGAGTTCTTC. This sequence encodes CASSLAREEFF.

This clone was observed a single time. Additional DNA sequences in this sample encode the identical CDR3. The genes are TRBV6-5 and TRBJ2-7; weak D call: TRBD2 (6 bases). This CDR3 spans 15 amino acids. CDR1 is MNHEY, CDR2 SVGAGI, per germline. V was pared by 0 bases and J by 1 base, with 10 bases between. CDR3: CASSYSIGGSYEQYF. For the CDR3, the DNA is TGTGCCAGCAGTTACTCGATCGGGGGTTCCTACGAGCAGTACTTC.

The CDR3 DNA reads as TGTGCCAGCAGCTATCTATCCGGGTCCTCCTCCTACGAGCAGTACTTC. Residues: CASSYLSGSSSYEQYF. V is TRBV3-1 (or the pseudogene TRBV3-2) and J is TRBJ2-7; D is uncertain. The CDR3 has 16 residues. The ends were cut back, 5 bases at V and 0 bases at J, with 17 bases in the middle. Germline V gene data show CDR1 as LGHDT and CDR2 as YNNKEL (reference sequence).

The CDR3: CAWLLEGEETQYF. The CDR3 nucleotides are TGTGCCTGGTTGCTAGAGGGCGAAGAGACCCAGTACTTC. The chain recombines TRBV30 with TRBJ2-5; weak D call: TRBD2 (5 bases). Germline lookup yields CDR1 GTSNPN and CDR2 SVGIG (reference sequence). This CDR3 is 13 amino acids long. Deletions cut 5 bases from V and 3 bases from J, with 13 bases between.

V usage is TRBV19 and J usage is TRBJ2-7, with D possibly TRBD2 on 5 matching bases. The CDR3 totals 14 residues. Per germline, CDR1 LNHDA and CDR2 SQIVND (reference sequence). V lost 3 bases to trimming and J lost 3 bases, with 12 bases between them. This chain's CDR3 is CASSIKREGYEQYF. The CDR3 DNA is TGTGCCAGTAGTATTAAGCGTGAGGGCTACGAGCAGTACTTC.

The chain combines TRBV19 with TRBJ2-7, with 9 bases identical to TRBD1. Germline V gene data show CDR1 as LNHDA and CDR2 as SQIVND (reference sequence). The CDR3 is 15 residues long. V lost 5 bases to trimming and J lost 2 bases; unmatched junction nucleotides: 7. Here the CDR3 reads CASSPGTGPTYEQYF. The CDR3 DNA reads TGTGCCAGTAGTCCCGGGACAGGGCCGACCTACGAGCAGTACTTC.

The chain is built from TRBV5-1 and TRBJ1-4; no firm D call. The CDR3 is 14 amino acids. Trimming stripped 4 bases from V and 8 bases from J, with 15 bases between. From germline, CDR1 is SGHRS and CDR2 YFSETQ. DNA for the CDR3: TGCGCCAGCAGCACGGGTAGTTTGTGGGAAAAACTGTTTTTT. It encodes CASSTGSLWEKLFF.

The chain couples TRBV28 to TRBJ2-5; 7 bases line up with TRBD1. This CDR3 is built from 16 residues. Germline CDR1 is MDHEN and CDR2 is SYDVKM. J gave up 0 bases and V 5 bases, and 9 bases lay outside the gene matches. The CDR3 DNA is TGTGCCAGCAGTCCTCCCTACGACAGGGACCAAGAGACCCAGTACTTC. Protein product: CASSPPYDRDQETQYF. The whole variable domain, filled in from reference TRBV28 and TRBJ2-5, reads DVKVTQSSRYLVKRTGEKVFLECVQDMDHENMFWYRQDPGLGLRLIYFSYDVKMKEKGDIPEGYSVSREKKERFSLILESASTNQTSMYLCASSPPYDRDQETQYFGPGTRLLVL.

This clone was picked up one time. The CDR3 coding sequence is TGTGCCAGCAGCGCTCAACTAGGAGTAGATACGCAGTATTTT. Its translation: CASSAQLGVDTQYF. The chain joins TRBV9 to TRBJ2-3; perhaps TRBD2 as D (5 bases). CDR1 is SGDLS and CDR2 is YYNGEE in the germline V gene. The CDR3 consists of 14 residues. V was cut by 3 bases and J by 5 bases, with 13 bases left in between.

V usage is TRBV4-2 and J usage is TRBJ1-1; D is perhaps TRBD1 (5 bases). Trimming took 0 bases from V and 14 from J, leaving 10 bases between them. Germline V gene data show CDR1 as LGHNA and CDR2 as YNFKEQ. This CDR3 spans 11 amino acids. The CDR3, as DNA: TGTGCCAGCAGCCAAGATAACAGGAGATTCTTT. This sequence encodes CASSQDNRRFF.

CDR3 loop: CASSQVQAQETQYF. The DNA for the CDR3 is TGCGCCAGCAGCCAAGTCCAGGCCCAAGAGACCCAGTACTTC. The chain combines TRBV4-1 with TRBJ2-5; D gene ambiguous. V was trimmed by 1 base and J by 1 base, leaving 7 bases between them. CDR3 length: 14 residues. From germline, CDR1 is MGHRA and CDR2 YSYEKL.

This clone was counted a few times. The rearrangement links TRBV5-1 to TRBJ1-3; 9 bases match TRBD1. CDR3 length equals 15 residues. The germline V gene has CDR1 SGHRS and CDR2 YFSETQ. The V and J ends lost 4 bases and 8 bases, in that order; junction bases with no gene match: 10. CDR3 nucleotides: TGCGCCAGCAGCCAAACCGGGACAGGGATCCACACCATATATTTT. Protein product: CASSQTGTGIHTIYF.

The chain has TRBV29-1 and TRBJ2-1, with TRBD2 matching over 7 bases. Losses at the gene ends were 6 bases for V and 6 bases for J; bases not matched to a gene: 5. This CDR3 has 12 residues. CDR1 is SQVTM, CDR2 ANQGSEA, per germline. The CDR3 loop is CSVMGGVNEQFF. CDR3 coding DNA: TGCAGCGTAATGGGAGGGGTCAATGAGCAGTTCTTC.

V is TRBV7-8 and J is TRBJ1-1; D is undetermined. The germline V gene encodes CDR1 SGHVS and CDR2 FQNEAQ. Deletions cut 5 bases from V and 1 base from J, with 8 bases between. The CDR3 has 13 residues. DNA of the CDR3: TGTGCCAGCAGCCCCCCCTCGAACACTGAAGCTTTCTTT. Protein product: CASSPPSNTEAFF.

The chain employs TRBV29-1 and TRBJ1-2; TRBD1 is a possible D gene (6 bases). Germline V gene data show CDR1 as SQVTM and CDR2 as ANQGSEA. The CDR3 totals 14 residues. V was shortened by 4 bases and J by 0 bases, with 12 bases between the two germline ends. CDR3 sequence reads: CSVVRGASNYGYTF. In DNA, the CDR3 is TGCAGCGTTGTCCGGGGGGCGTCTAACTATGGCTACACCTTC.

This clone was observed a few times. V and J are TRBV6-5 and TRBJ2-2; 7 bases match TRBD1. This CDR3 has 15 residues. CDR1 MNHEY and CDR2 SVGAGI come from the germline V gene. The V gene end was trimmed by 10 bases and the J gene end by 1 base; junction bases not matched to a gene: 9. The chain's CDR3 is CATRGRLLNTGELFF. The DNA of the CDR3 is TGTGCCACTAGGGGGCGGTTATTGAACACCGGGGAGCTGTTTTTT.

This chain connects TRBV9 to TRBJ1-2; TRBD1 aligns across 10 bases. Unmatched junction bases numbered 9, after V lost 4 bases and J lost 3 bases. The length of the CDR3 is 16 residues. CDR1 SGDLS and CDR2 YYNGEE come from the germline V gene. For the CDR3, the DNA is TGTGCCAGCAGCCCTCCCCCCGGGACAGGGGACTATGGCTACACCTTC. This sequence encodes CASSPPPGTGDYGYTF.

V is TRBV21-1 and J is TRBJ2-5; the table's TRBD1 call for D was not verified on the DNA. TRBV21-1 is flagged as a pseudogene. This CDR3 is built from 14 residues. The chain's CDR3 is CAKTITGAGETQYF. The CDR3 DNA follows: TGTGCCAAAACAATAACAGGGGCCGGGGAGACCCAGTACTTC.

V is TRBV29-1 and J is TRBJ1-2; D is uncertain. This CDR3 region has 13 residues. Looked up from germline, CDR1 is SQVTM and CDR2 is ANQGSEA. The germline V and J ends were trimmed by 6 bases and 3 bases, with 14 bases remaining between them. This CDR3 reads CSVLAVGYYGYTF. CDR3 DNA: TGCAGCGTCCTAGCAGTGGGGTACTATGGCTACACCTTC.

This rearrangement joins TRBV28 to TRBJ1-5; unclear D gene. From germline, CDR1 is MDHEN and CDR2 SYDVKM. The CDR3 length is 16 residues. Trimming cost V 3 bases and J 2 bases, with 14 bases left between them. As DNA, the CDR3 is TGTGCCAGCAGTTTTAAGATGGCCGCGGGCAATCAGCCCCAGCATTTT. The encoded protein is CASSFKMAAGNQPQHF.